A selection of T cell receptor beta chains follows, all from one sample in a study of shared clonotypes between healthy human individuals. The data were produced by immunoSEQ multiplex PCR, yet TCRdb's version contains in-frame clones alone and is incomplete. The repertoire has about a million clones, 70% to 85% of them found once; the top ten carry more than 0.85%. The sample taken for sequencing was memory CD4+ T cells from PBMCs. Receptor source: a young man in good health. Some clones in this sample may be carry-over from other donors' samples. The conserved cysteine and the conserved F or W are not part of the CDR3 here. The D gene is left open where the match is weak.

J gene: TRBJ1-1
D gene: .
V gene: TRBV6-5
CDR3 protein: ASSYTNTEAF

J gene: TRBJ2-7
D gene: .
V gene: TRBV13
CDR3 protein: ASSIAYEQY

J gene: TRBJ2-7
D gene: .
V gene: TRBV5-1
CDR3 protein: ASSLAGDLSYEQY

J gene: TRBJ1-2
D gene: .
V gene: TRBV6-1
CDR3 protein: ASKRGYGYT

J gene: TRBJ2-5
D gene: .
V gene: TRBV15
CDR3 protein: ATSRGILQETQY

J gene: TRBJ2-7
D gene: TRBD1
V gene: TRBV11-2
CDR3 protein: ATRTGVEQY

J gene: TRBJ1-4
D gene: .
V gene: TRBV19
CDR3 protein: ASTRTSANEKLF

J gene: TRBJ2-7
D gene: .
V gene: TRBV2
CDR3 protein: ASKRLSYEQY

J gene: TRBJ1-5
D gene: .
V gene: TRBV5-1
CDR3 protein: ASSLDGTSNNQPQH

J gene: TRBJ2-5
D gene: .
V gene: TRBV18
CDR3 protein: ASSLPSGTQY

J gene: TRBJ2-2
D gene: .
V gene: TRBV11-3
CDR3 protein: ASSSYSAGELF

J gene: TRBJ1-2
D gene: TRBD1
V gene: TRBV18
CDR3 protein: ASSLDRVESGYT

J gene: TRBJ2-3
D gene: .
V gene: TRBV4-3
CDR3 protein: ASSQGSGGTDTQY

J gene: TRBJ2-5
D gene: TRBD2
V gene: TRBV5-4
CDR3 protein: ASSLLSGGSSQETQY